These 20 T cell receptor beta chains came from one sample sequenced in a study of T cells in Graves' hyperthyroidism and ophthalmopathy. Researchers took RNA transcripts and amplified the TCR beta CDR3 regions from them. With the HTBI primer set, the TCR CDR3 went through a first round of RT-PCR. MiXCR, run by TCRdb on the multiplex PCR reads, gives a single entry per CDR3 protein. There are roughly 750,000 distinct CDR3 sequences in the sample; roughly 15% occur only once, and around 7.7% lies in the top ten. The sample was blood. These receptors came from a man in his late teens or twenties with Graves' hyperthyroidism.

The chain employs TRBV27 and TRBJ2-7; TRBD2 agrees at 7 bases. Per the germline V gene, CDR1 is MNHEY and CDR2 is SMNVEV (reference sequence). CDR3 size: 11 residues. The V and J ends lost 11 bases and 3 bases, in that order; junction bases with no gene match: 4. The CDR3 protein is CAAGGGYEQYF. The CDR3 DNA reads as TGTGCCGCTGGGGGGGGCTACGAGCAGTACTTC.

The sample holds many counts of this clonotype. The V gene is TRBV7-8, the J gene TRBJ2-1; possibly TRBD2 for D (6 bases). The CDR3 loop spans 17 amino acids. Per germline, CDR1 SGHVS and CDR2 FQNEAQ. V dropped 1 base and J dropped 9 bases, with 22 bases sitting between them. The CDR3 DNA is TGTGCCAGCAGCTTAGGGGTTAGCGGCCCAGGGTCCACTGAGCAGTTCTTC. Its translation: CASSLGVSGPGSTEQFF. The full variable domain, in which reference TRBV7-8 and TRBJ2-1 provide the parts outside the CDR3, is GAGVSQSPRYKVAKRGQDVALRCDPISGHVSLFWYQQALGQGPEFLTYFQNEAQLDKSGLPSDRFFAERPEGSVSTLKIQRTQQEDSAVYLCASSLGVSGPGSTEQFFGPGTRLTVL.

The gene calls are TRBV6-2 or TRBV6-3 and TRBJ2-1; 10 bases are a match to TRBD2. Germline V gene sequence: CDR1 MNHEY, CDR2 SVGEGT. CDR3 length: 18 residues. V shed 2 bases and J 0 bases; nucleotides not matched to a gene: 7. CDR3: CASSYRTSGISSYNEQFF. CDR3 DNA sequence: TGTGCCAGCAGTTACAGAACTAGCGGGATAAGCTCCTACAATGAGCAGTTCTTC.

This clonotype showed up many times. The CDR3 reads CSVALAGGGEQFF. The CDR3 bases are TGCAGCGTTGCACTAGCGGGAGGTGGTGAGCAGTTCTTC. The rearrangement uses TRBV29-1 and TRBJ2-1; 12 positions agree with TRBD2. Unmatched junction bases numbered 4, after V lost 4 bases and J lost 9 bases. Germline CDR1 SQVTM, CDR2 ANQGSEA. The CDR3 has 13 amino acids.

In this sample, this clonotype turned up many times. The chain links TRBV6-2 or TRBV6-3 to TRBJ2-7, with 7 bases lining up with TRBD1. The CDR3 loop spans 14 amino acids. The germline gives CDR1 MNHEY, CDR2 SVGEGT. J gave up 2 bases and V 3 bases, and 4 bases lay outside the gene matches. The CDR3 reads CASSYRQGTYEQYF. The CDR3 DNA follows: TGTGCCAGCAGTTATCGACAGGGCACCTACGAGCAGTACTTC.

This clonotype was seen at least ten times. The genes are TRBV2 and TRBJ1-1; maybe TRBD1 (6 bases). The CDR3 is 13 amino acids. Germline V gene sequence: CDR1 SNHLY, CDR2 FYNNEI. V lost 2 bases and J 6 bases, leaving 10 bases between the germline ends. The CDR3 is CASSERQGSEAFF. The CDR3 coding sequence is TGTGCCAGCAGTGAAAGGCAGGGGTCTGAAGCTTTCTTT.

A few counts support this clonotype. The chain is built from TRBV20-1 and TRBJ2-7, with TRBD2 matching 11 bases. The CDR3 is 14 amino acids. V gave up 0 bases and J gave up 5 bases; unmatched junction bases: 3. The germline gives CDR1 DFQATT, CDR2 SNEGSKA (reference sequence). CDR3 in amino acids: CSARELAGVNEQYF. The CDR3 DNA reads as TGCAGTGCTAGAGAACTAGCGGGAGTCAACGAGCAGTACTTC.

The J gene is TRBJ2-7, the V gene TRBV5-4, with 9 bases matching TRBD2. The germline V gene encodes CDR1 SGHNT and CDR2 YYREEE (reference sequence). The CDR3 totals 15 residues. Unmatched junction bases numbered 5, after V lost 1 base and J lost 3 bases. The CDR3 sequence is CASSLNSGSGYEQYF. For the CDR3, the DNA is TGTGCCAGCAGCTTGAATAGCGGGAGCGGCTACGAGCAGTACTTC.

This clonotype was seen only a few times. The CDR3 is CASSSRTSGRTNEQFF. CDR3 in DNA: TGTGCCAGCAGCTCTAGGACTAGCGGGAGAACAAATGAGCAGTTCTTC. The chain uses TRBV7-9 and TRBJ2-1; 13 bases are shared with TRBD2. The V and J ends lost 4 bases and 7 bases, in that order; junction bases with no gene match: 7. This CDR3 has 16 residues. CDR1 and CDR2 from the germline V gene are SEHNR and FQNEAQ (reference sequence). The full variable domain, in which reference TRBV7-9 and TRBJ2-1 provide the parts outside the CDR3, is DTGVSQNPRHKITKRGQNVTFRCDPISEHNRLYWYRQTLGQGPEFLTYFQNEAQLEKSRLLSDRFSAERPKGSFSTLEIQRTEQGDSAMYLCASSSRTSGRTNEQFFGPGTRLTVL.

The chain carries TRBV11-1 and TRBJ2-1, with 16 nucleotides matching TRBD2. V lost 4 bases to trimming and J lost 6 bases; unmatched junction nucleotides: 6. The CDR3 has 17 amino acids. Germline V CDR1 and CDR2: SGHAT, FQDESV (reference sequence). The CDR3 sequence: CASSYSGTSGRANEQFF. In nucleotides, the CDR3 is TGTGCCAGCAGCTACAGCGGGACTAGCGGGAGGGCCAATGAGCAGTTCTTC.

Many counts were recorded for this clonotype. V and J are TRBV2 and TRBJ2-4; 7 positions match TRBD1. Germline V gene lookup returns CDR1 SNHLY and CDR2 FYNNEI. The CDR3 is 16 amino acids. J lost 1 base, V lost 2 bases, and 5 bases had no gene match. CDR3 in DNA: TGTGCCAGCAGTGAATTGGCCAGGGGGGCCAAAAACATTCAGTACTTC. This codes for CASSELARGAKNIQYF.

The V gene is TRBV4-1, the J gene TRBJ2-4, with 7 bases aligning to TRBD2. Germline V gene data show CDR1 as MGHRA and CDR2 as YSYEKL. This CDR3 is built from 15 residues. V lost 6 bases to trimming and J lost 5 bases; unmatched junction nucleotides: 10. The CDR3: CASRQAGRAQNIQYF. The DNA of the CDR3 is TGCGCCAGCAGACAGGCAGGGAGGGCCCAAAACATTCAGTACTTC.

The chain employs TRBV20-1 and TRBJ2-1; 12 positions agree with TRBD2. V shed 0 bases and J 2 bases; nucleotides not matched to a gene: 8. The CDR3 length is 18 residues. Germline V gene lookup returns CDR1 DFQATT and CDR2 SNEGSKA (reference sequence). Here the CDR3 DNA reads TGCAGTGCTAGAGATCTAGCGGGAGGGCCCCTCACCTACAATGAGCAGTTCTTC. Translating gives CSARDLAGGPLTYNEQFF.

In DNA, the CDR3 is TGTGCCAGCAGCTCGTATCCAGCTTATAGCAATCAGCCCCAGCATTTT. It specifies CASSSYPAYSNQPQHF. This chain links TRBV7-9 with TRBJ1-5; the D is unclear. Germline V gene lookup returns CDR1 SEHNR and CDR2 FQNEAQ (reference sequence). The CDR3 covers 16 residues. V shed 4 bases and J shed 0 bases, with 13 bases lying between them.

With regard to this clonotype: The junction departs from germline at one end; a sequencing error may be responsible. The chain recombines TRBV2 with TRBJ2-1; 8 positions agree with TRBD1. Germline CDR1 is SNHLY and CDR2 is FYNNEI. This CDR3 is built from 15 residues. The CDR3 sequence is CATSDPRGRYNEQFF. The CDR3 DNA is TGTGCCACCAGTGATCCCAGGGGGCGATACAATGAGCAGTTCTTC.

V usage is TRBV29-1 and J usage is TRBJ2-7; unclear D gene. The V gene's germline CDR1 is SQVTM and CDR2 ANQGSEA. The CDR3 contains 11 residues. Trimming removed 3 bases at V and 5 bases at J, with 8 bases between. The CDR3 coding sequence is TGCAGCGTTGACGGCAGCCACGAGCAGTACTTC. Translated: CSVDGSHEQYF.

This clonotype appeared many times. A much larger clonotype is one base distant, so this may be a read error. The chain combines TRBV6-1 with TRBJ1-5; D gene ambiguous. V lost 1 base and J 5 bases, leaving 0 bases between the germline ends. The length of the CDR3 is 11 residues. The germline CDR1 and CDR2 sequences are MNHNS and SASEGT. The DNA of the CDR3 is TGTGCCAGCAGTGAAGATCAGCCCCAGCATTTT. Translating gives CASSEDQPQHF.

The CDR3: CASSLAASGRHEQYF. The CDR3 coding sequence is TGTGCCAGCAGCTTAGCCGCTAGCGGGAGACACGAGCAGTACTTC. V gene TRBV7-9 combines with J gene TRBJ2-7, with TRBD2 matching 10 bases. This CDR3 region has 15 residues. V trimming: 0 bases; J trimming: 5 bases; junction bases outside the gene matches: 4. The germline CDR1 and CDR2 sequences are SEHNR and FQNEAQ (reference sequence). Full variable domain (remainder filled in from reference TRBV7-9 and TRBJ2-7): DTGVSQNPRHKITKRGQNVTFRCDPISEHNRLYWYRQTLGQGPEFLTYFQNEAQLEKSRLLSDRFSAERPKGSFSTLEIQRTEQGDSAMYLCASSLAASGRHEQYFGPGTRLTVT.

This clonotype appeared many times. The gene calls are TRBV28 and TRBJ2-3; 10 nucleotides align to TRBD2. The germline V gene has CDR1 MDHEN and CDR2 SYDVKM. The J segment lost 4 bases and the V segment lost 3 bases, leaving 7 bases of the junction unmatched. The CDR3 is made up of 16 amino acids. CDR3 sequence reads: CASSFDSSGRADTQYF. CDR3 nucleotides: TGTGCCAGCAGTTTTGATTCTAGCGGGAGAGCAGATACGCAGTATTTT.

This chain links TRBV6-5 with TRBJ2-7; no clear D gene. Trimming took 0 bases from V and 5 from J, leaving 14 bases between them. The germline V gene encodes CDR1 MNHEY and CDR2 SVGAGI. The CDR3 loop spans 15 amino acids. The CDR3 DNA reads TGTGCCAGCAGTTACTCTCCCACCTTGGCCAACGAGCAGTACTTC. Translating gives CASSYSPTLANEQYF.